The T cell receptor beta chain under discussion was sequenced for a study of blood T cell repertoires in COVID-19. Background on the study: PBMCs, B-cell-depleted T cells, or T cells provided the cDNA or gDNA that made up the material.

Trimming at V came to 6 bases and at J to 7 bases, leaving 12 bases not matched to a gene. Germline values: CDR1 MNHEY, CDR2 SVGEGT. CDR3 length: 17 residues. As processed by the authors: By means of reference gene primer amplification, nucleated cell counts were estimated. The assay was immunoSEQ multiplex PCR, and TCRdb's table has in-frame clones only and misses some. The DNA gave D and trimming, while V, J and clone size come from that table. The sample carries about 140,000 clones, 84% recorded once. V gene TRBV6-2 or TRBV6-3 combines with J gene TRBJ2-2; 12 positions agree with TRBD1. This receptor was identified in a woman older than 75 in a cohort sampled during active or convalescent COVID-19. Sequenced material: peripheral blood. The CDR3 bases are TGTGCCAGCAGACCTGTCCCGGGACAGGGGGCCGTCGGGGAGCTGTTTTTT. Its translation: CASRPVPGQGAVGELFF.